The clone carrying this TCR beta chain was detected only a few times. A second PCR of about 7 to 12 cycles used a sample-barcoded 5' primer and a J-beta primer mix. Carrying 12 random nucleotides, a template-switch adaptor labeled each individual cDNA molecule. TCRdb called the 5' RACE reads again in MiXCR, with one record for every CDR3 protein. Altogether roughly 1.6 million distinct CDR3 sequences are present, roughly 32% being singletons, with the ten largest covering 11%. This entry belongs to a study of blood T cells in healthy people across ages. Every donor provided 9.5 to 10 milliliters of peripheral blood. The TCR originated in a woman aged 30 to 39 in good health. The specimen sequenced was blood.

The CDR3 DNA follows: TGCAGTGCTAGGCCCCCTCGCGGGTTGGGGACTGAAGCTTTCTTT. Translation: CSARPPRGLGTEAFF. The chain is built from TRBV20-1 and TRBJ1-1, with D unresolved. CDR1 DFQATT and CDR2 SNEGSKA come from the germline V gene (reference sequence). Deletions cut 3 bases from V and 5 bases from J, with 19 bases between. The CDR3 runs 15 residues.